The present T cell receptor beta chain was sequenced within a study of cytomegalovirus exposure and HLA in healthy donors. Remarks on this clone: Its antigen is still unknown.

Primers: 60 Vbeta forward and 13 Jbeta reverse. Sequencing used immunoSEQ multiplex PCR; TCRdb keeps in-frame clones, though not all of them. Here the sample table reports 74,000 or so clones. Regarding the study as a whole: When analyzed later, a missense DCLRE1C variant was found to be linked to TCR beta V- and J-gene trimming. Reportedly, cytomegalovirus status was diagnosed with high sensitivity and specificity.

CDR3 length: 15 residues. The germline V gene encodes CDR1 MGHRA and CDR2 YSYEKL. After removal of 4 bases from V and 3 bases from J, the junction contained 5 bases not matched to a gene. This chain uses TRBV4-1 with TRBJ2-3; 9 nucleotides align to TRBD2. The sequence came from a woman in her sixties in good health and CMV-seronegative. The sample was PBMCs. CDR3 loop: CASSLAGVITDTQYF. CDR3 DNA sequence: TGCGCCAGCAGCCTAGCGGGAGTTATAACAGATACGCAGTATTTT.